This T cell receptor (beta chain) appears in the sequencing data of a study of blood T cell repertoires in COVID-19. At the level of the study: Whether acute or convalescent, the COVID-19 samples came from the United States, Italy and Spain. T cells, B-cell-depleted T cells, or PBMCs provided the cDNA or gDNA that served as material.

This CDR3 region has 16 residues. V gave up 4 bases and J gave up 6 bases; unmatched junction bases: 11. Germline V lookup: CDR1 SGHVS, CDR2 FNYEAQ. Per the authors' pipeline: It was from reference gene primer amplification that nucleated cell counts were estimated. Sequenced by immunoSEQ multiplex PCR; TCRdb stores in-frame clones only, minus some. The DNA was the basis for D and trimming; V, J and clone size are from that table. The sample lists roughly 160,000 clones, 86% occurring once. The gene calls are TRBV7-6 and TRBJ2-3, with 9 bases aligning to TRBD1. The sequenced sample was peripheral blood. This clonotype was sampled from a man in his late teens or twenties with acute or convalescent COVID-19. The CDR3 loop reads CASSSLRDRVYDTQYF. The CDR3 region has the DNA TGTGCCAGCAGCTCCTTAAGGGACAGGGTTTATGATACGCAGTATTTT.